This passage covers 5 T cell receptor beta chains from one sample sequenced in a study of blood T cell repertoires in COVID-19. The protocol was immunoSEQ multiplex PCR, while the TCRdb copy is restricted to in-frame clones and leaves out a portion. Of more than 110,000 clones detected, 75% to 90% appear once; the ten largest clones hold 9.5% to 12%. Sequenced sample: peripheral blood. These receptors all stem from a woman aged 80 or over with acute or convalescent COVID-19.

CDR3 residues: CASSRTSNAIYGYTF. CDR3 in DNA: TGTGCCAGCAGCCGTACCAGTAACGCAATCTATGGCTACACCTTC. The chain uses TRBV3-1 (or the pseudogene TRBV3-2) and TRBJ1-2; D ambiguous. CDR1 LGHDT and CDR2 YNNKEL come from the germline V gene (reference sequence). V lost 4 bases and J 4 bases, leaving 16 bases between the germline ends. The CDR3 is 15 amino acids.

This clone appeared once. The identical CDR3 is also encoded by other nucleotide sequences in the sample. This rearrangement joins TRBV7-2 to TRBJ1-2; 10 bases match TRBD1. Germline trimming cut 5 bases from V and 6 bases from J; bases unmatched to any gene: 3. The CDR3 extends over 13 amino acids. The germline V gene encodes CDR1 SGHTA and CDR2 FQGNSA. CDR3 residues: CASSPDRGHGYTF. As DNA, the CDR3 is TGTGCCAGCAGCCCTGACAGGGGGCATGGCTACACCTTC.

The CDR3 DNA is TGTGCCAGCAGTCTGACAGGGACAGGGGGATCTGGGGCCAACGTCCTGACTTTC. This codes for CASSLTGTGGSGANVLTF. This sequence joins TRBV6-4 and TRBJ2-6; 11 positions match TRBD1. The junction had 7 bases not matched to a gene; V was cut back by 5 bases and J by 1 base. Germline V gene data show CDR1 as MRHNA and CDR2 as SNTAGT. The CDR3 consists of 18 residues.

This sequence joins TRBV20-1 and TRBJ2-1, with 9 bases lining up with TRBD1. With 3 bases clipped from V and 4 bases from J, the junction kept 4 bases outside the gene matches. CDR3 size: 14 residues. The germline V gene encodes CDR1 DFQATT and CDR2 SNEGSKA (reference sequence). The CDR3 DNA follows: TGCAGTGCTAGTTCGGACAGGGGTTACAATGAGCAGTTCTTC. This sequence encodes CSASSDRGYNEQFF.

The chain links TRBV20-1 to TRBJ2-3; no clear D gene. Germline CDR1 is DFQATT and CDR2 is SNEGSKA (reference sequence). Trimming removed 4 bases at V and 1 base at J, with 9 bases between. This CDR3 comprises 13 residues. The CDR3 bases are TGCAGTGCTATTGATAGTCGCACAGATACGCAGTATTTT. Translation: CSAIDSRTDTQYF.